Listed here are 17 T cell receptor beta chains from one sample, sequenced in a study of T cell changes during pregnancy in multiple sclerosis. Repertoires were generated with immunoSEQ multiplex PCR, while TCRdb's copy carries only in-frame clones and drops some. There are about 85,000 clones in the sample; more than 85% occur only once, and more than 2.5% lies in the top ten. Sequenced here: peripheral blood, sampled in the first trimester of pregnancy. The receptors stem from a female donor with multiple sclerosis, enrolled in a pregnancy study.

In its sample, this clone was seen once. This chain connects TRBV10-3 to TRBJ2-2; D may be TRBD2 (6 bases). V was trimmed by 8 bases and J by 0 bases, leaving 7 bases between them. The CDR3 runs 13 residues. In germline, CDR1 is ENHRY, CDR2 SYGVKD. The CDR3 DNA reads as TGTGCCATCGGGGACTCGAACACCGGGGAGCTGTTTTTT. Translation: CAIGDSNTGELFF.

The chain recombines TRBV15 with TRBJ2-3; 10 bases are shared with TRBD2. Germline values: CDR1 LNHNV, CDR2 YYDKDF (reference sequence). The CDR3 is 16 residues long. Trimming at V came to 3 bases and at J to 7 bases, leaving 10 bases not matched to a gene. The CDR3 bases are TGTGCCACCAGCAGGAAGAGCAGCGGGGGGGCAAATACGCAGTATTTT. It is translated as CATSRKSSGGANTQYF. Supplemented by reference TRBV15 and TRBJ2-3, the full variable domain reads DAMVIQNPRYQVTQFGKPVTLSCSQTLNHNVMYWYQQKSSQAPKLLFHYYDKDFNNEADTPDNFQSRRPNTSFCFLDIRSPGLGDTAMYLCATSRKSSGGANTQYFGPGTRLTVL.

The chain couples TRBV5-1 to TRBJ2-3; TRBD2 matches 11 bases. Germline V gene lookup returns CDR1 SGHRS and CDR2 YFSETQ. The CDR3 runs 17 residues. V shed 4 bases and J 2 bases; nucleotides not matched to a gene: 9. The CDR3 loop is CASSPLPSGGNTDTQYF. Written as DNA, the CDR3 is TGCGCCAGCAGCCCCCTACCTAGCGGGGGGAACACAGATACGCAGTATTTT.

The CDR3 here is CASSQHAHGQGCPGELFF. CDR3 DNA sequence: TGCGCCAGCAGTCAACACGCCCACGGACAGGGTTGCCCCGGGGAGCTGTTTTTT. The V call is TRBV23-1, the J call TRBJ2-2; 8 nucleotides align to TRBD1. TRBV23-1 is an open reading frame whose function is uncertain. CDR3 length: 18 residues. V lost 2 bases, J lost 6 bases, and 14 bases stayed unmatched.

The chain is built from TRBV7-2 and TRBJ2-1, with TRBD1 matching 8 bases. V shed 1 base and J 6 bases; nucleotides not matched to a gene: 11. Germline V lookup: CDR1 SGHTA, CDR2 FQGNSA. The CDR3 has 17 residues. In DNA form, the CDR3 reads TGTGCCAGCAGCTTAGTCGCGGACAGGGTATCTATCAATGAGCAGTTCTTC. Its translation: CASSLVADRVSINEQFF.

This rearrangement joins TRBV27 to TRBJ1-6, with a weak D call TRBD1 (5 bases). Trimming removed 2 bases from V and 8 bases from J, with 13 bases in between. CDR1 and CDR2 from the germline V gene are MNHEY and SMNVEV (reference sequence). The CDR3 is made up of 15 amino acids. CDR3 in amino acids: CASSLGTPNHSPLHF. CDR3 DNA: TGTGCCAGCAGTTTAGGGACTCCCAACCATTCACCCCTCCACTTT.

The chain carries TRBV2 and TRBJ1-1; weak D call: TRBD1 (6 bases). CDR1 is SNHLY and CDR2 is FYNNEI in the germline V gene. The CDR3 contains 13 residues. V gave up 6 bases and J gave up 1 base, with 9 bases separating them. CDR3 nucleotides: TGTGCCAGCAGGCTACAGGGGAACACTGAAGCTTTCTTT. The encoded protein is CASRLQGNTEAFF.

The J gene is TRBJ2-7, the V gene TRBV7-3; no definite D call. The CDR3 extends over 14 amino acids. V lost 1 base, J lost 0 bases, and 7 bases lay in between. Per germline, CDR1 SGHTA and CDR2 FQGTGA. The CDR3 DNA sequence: TGTGCCAGCAGCTTAAGCGCGAGCTCCTACGAGCAGTACTTC. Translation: CASSLSASSYEQYF.

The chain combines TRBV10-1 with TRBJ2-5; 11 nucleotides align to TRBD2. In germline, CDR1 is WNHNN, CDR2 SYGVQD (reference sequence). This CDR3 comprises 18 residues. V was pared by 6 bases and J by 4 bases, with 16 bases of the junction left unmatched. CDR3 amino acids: CASSYPRMRSGGAETQYF. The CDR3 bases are TGCGCCAGCAGCTACCCCAGAATGCGTAGCGGGGGGGCAGAGACCCAGTACTTC.

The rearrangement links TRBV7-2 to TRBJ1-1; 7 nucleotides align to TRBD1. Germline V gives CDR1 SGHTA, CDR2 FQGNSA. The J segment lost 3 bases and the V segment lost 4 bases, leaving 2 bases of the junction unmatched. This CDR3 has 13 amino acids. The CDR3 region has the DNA TGTGCCAGCAGCTCACAGGGGTACACTGAAGCTTTCTTT. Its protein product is CASSSQGYTEAFF.

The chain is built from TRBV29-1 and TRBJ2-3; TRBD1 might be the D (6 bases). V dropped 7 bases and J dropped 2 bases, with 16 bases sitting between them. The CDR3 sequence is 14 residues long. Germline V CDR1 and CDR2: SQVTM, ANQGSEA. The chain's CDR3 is CSARPGQVTDTQYF. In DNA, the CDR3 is TGCAGCGCCAGACCGGGACAAGTCACAGATACGCAGTATTTT.

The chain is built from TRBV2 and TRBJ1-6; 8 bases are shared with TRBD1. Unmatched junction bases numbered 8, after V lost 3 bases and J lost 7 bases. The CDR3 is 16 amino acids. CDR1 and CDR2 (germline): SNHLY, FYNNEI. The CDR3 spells CASSESGGRLNSPLHF. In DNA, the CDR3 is TGTGCCAGCAGTGAGTCAGGGGGCAGGTTAAATTCACCCCTCCACTTT.

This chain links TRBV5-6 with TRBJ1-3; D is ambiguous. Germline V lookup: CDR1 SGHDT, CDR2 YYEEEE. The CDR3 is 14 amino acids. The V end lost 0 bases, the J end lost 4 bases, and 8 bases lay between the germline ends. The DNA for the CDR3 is TGTGCCAGCAGCTTGGTACAGCCCGGAAACACCATATATTTT. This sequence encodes CASSLVQPGNTIYF.

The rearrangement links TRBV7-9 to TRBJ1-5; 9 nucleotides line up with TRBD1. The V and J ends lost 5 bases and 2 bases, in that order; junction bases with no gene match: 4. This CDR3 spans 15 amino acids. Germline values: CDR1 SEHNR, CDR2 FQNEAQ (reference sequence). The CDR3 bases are TGTGCCAGCAGCCGGACAGGGGTTGGCAATCAGCCCCAGCATTTT. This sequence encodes CASSRTGVGNQPQHF.

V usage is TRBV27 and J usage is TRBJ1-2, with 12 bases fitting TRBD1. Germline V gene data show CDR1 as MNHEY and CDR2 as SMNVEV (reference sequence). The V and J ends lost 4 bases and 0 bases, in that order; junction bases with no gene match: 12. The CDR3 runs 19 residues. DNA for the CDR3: TGTGCCAGCAGTTCGAACCGGGACAGGGGGCGGTGGGCTAACTATGGCTACACCTTC. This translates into CASSSNRDRGRWANYGYTF.

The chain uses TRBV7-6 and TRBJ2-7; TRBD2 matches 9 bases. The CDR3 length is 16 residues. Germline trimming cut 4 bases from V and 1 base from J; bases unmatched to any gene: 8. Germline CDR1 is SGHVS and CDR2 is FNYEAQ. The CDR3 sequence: CASSSGLLAGSYEQYF. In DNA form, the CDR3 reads TGTGCCAGCAGCTCGGGCTTACTAGCGGGTTCCTACGAGCAGTACTTC.

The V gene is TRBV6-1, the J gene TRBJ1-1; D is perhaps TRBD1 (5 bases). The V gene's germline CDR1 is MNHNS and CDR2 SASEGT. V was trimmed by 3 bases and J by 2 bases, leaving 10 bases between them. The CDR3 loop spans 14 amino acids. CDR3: CASSESDINTEAFF. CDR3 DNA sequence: TGTGCCAGCAGTGAGTCGGACATCAACACTGAAGCTTTCTTT.